This T cell receptor (beta chain) was profiled in a study of yellow fever vaccine responses in identical twins (dated by TCRdb to 2016 to 2019). At the level of the whole study: Focusing on identical twins, the study followed the T cell clones that responded to the vaccine, and did so with precision.

Turning to this clonotype: The clone's antigen remains unknown. Base quality data are lacking; no much larger clone is found one base away.

Between the V and J ends, shortened by 0 bases and 4 bases respectively, the junction contains 9 bases. The germline V gene encodes CDR1 ENHRY and CDR2 SYGVKD. The CDR3 goes from the cysteine to the phenylalanine over 14 residues. The only DNA kept is the CDR3, 42 bases in frame from the first base. Broader findings and caveats from the paper: The T cell response to vaccination in identical twins was reported by the authors to appear partly convergent and partly personalized.

Library prep was done by RT-PCR. The sample was run on an Illumina HiSeq 2500. The public sequencing data were trimmed at Q25 with fastp and processed into clonotypes with MiXCR by TCRdb, which kept only in-frame beta chains. Rows are unified per CDR3 protein, each entry keeping the most common DNA and genes. Counted in this sample were about 9,100 distinct CDR3 sequences; roughly 88% of them appeared once. The top ten clones comprise under 2.5% of the sample. The sequencing here drew on T cells from blood (PBMCs), unsorted or a sorted subset (not recorded which), taken before or after yellow fever vaccination (not recorded which). The clonotype comes from a woman aged 18-35 years who received the yellow fever vaccine. Donor details come from another sample of the same person, matched by shared clones. The chain couples TRBV10-3 to TRBJ1-1; TRBD1 is a weak D gene call, 5 bases matching. The DNA reads as follows: TGTGCCATCAGTGAGTCGACCGGGGGCACTGAAGCTTTCTTT. This is translated as CAISESTGGTEAFF.